Listed below are T cell receptor beta chains from one sample, sequenced in a study of blood T cell repertoires in COVID-19. Using immunoSEQ multiplex PCR, the repertoire was profiled, and TCRdb retains in-frame clones only, with some absent. This sample carries about 160,000 clones, under 80% of them seen once, and the ten largest clones take about 3%. The source material was peripheral blood. These TCRs come from a man in his 70s with acute or convalescent COVID-19. Each CDR3 is given with its conserved first and last residue. A D gene is named only where the DNA matches it firmly. The size of a clone is reported for some rows only, either as once, few or many, or as a class for expanded clones.

J: TRBJ2-1
size: -
length: 15
V: TRBV19
D: -
CDR3: CASKETVDSYNEQFF
DNA: TGTGCCAGTAAGGAAACAGTTGACAGTTACAATGAGCAGTTCTTC

J: TRBJ2-1
size: many
length: 16
V: TRBV5-6
D: TRBD1
CDR3: CASSPMGQGSYNEQFF
DNA: TGTGCCAGCAGCCCCATGGGACAGGGGAGCTACAATGAGCAGTTCTTC

J: TRBJ2-5
size: -
length: 13
V: TRBV12-3/TRBV12-4
D: TRBD1
CDR3: CASRRTGGETQYF
DNA: TGTGCCAGCAGGCGGACAGGGGGGGAGACCCAGTACTTC

J: TRBJ2-5
size: -
length: 16
V: TRBV28
D: -
CDR3: CASSSDTPDYQETQYF
DNA: TGTGCCAGCAGTTCAGATACCCCGGACTACCAAGAGACCCAGTACTTC

J: TRBJ2-7
size: -
length: 13
V: TRBV15
D: -
CDR3: CATSNSGAYEQYF
DNA: TGTGCCACCAGCAACAGCGGAGCCTACGAGCAGTACTTC

J: TRBJ2-2
size: -
length: 17
V: TRBV5-1
D: -
CDR3: CASSWALGRSSTGELFF
DNA: TGCGCCAGCAGCTGGGCTCTCGGCCGCTCGAGTACCGGGGAGCTGTTTTTT

J: TRBJ2-1
size: -
length: 15
V: TRBV7-2
D: TRBD2
CDR3: CASSPRTSGYNEQFF
DNA: TGTGCCAGCAGCCCAAGGACTAGCGGCTACAATGAGCAGTTCTTC

J: TRBJ2-2
size: -
length: 14
V: TRBV14
D: -
CDR3: CASRPLLDSGELFF
DNA: TGTGCCAGCAGACCGCTTCTAGACTCCGGGGAGCTGTTTTTT

J: TRBJ2-7
size: few
length: 14
V: TRBV5-1
D: TRBD1
CDR3: CASSLYRGNNEQYF
DNA: TGCGCCAGCAGCTTATACAGGGGTAATAACGAGCAGTACTTC

J: TRBJ2-3
size: few
length: 16
V: TRBV27
D: TRBD2
CDR3: CASSLIGRAGSDTQYF
DNA: TGTGCCAGCAGTTTAATCGGGAGGGCCGGTTCAGATACGCAGTATTTT

J: TRBJ2-3
size: -
length: 15
V: TRBV4-1
D: -
CDR3: CASSQYSASTDTQYF
DNA: TGCGCCAGCAGCCAGTACAGTGCTAGCACAGATACGCAGTATTTT

J: TRBJ2-1
size: few
length: 18
V: TRBV24-1
D: TRBD2
CDR3: CATSAPPRRLAGSNEQFF
DNA: TGTGCCACCAGTGCCCCCCCGAGGCGACTAGCGGGAAGCAATGAGCAGTTCTTC

J: TRBJ1-5
size: -
length: 15
V: TRBV18
D: -
CDR3: CASSPQQGSNQPQHF
DNA: TGTGCCAGCTCACCTCAGCAGGGAAGCAATCAGCCCCAGCATTTT

J: TRBJ1-2
size: few
length: 15
V: TRBV6-2/TRBV6-3
D: -
CDR3: CASRYSGAANYGYTF
DNA: TGTGCCAGCAGGTACTCAGGAGCAGCTAACTATGGCTACACCTTC

J: TRBJ2-5
size: -
length: 17
V: TRBV6-1
D: TRBD2
CDR3: CASSDSLMREDQETQYF
DNA: TGTGCCAGCAGTGATTCTTTGATGCGGGAGGACCAAGAGACCCAGTACTTC

J: TRBJ2-7
size: -
length: 14
V: TRBV5-6
D: TRBD2
CDR3: CASSLLRGVHEQYF
DNA: TGTGCCAGCAGCTTGCTCCGGGGGGTTCACGAGCAGTACTTC

J: TRBJ2-5
size: -
length: 14
V: TRBV10-3
D: -
CDR3: CAISGGAGSETQYF
DNA: TGTGCCATCAGTGGTGGGGCAGGGTCGGAGACCCAGTACTTC

J: TRBJ2-7
size: few
length: 13
V: TRBV6-1
D: TRBD1
CDR3: CASRDREVYEQYF
DNA: TGTGCCAGCAGGGACAGGGAAGTCTACGAGCAGTACTTC

J: TRBJ2-1
size: -
length: 17
V: TRBV6-4
D: TRBD1
CDR3: CASSEVGGQGVRNEQFF
DNA: TGTGCCAGCAGTGAAGTAGGGGGACAGGGCGTTCGGAATGAGCAGTTCTTC

J: TRBJ2-1
size: -
length: 15
V: TRBV2
D: TRBD2
CDR3: CASSGGTSGYNEQFF
DNA: TGTGCCAGCAGTGGCGGGACTAGCGGCTACAATGAGCAGTTCTTC

J: TRBJ2-4
size: -
length: 14
V: TRBV6-5
D: TRBD1
CDR3: CASSYGQGVNIQYF
DNA: TGTGCCAGCAGTTACGGACAGGGGGTAAACATTCAGTACTTC

J: TRBJ2-7
size: -
length: 14
V: TRBV7-9
D: -
CDR3: CASSLASLTYEQYF
DNA: TGTGCCAGCAGCCTGGCTTCCCTTACCTACGAGCAGTACTTC

J: TRBJ1-4
size: -
length: 13
V: TRBV28
D: -
CDR3: CASSTGLGEKLFF
DNA: TGTGCCAGCAGCACAGGGCTAGGGGAAAAACTGTTTTTT

J: TRBJ1-1
size: -
length: 12
V: TRBV7-2
D: -
CDR3: CASSLATSEAFF
DNA: TGTGCCAGCAGCTTAGCCACTTCTGAAGCTTTCTTT

J: TRBJ2-4
size: -
length: 16
V: TRBV28
D: -
CDR3: CASSSFGAGPKNIQYF
DNA: TGTGCCAGCAGTAGTTTTGGCGCGGGACCCAAAAACATTCAGTACTTC